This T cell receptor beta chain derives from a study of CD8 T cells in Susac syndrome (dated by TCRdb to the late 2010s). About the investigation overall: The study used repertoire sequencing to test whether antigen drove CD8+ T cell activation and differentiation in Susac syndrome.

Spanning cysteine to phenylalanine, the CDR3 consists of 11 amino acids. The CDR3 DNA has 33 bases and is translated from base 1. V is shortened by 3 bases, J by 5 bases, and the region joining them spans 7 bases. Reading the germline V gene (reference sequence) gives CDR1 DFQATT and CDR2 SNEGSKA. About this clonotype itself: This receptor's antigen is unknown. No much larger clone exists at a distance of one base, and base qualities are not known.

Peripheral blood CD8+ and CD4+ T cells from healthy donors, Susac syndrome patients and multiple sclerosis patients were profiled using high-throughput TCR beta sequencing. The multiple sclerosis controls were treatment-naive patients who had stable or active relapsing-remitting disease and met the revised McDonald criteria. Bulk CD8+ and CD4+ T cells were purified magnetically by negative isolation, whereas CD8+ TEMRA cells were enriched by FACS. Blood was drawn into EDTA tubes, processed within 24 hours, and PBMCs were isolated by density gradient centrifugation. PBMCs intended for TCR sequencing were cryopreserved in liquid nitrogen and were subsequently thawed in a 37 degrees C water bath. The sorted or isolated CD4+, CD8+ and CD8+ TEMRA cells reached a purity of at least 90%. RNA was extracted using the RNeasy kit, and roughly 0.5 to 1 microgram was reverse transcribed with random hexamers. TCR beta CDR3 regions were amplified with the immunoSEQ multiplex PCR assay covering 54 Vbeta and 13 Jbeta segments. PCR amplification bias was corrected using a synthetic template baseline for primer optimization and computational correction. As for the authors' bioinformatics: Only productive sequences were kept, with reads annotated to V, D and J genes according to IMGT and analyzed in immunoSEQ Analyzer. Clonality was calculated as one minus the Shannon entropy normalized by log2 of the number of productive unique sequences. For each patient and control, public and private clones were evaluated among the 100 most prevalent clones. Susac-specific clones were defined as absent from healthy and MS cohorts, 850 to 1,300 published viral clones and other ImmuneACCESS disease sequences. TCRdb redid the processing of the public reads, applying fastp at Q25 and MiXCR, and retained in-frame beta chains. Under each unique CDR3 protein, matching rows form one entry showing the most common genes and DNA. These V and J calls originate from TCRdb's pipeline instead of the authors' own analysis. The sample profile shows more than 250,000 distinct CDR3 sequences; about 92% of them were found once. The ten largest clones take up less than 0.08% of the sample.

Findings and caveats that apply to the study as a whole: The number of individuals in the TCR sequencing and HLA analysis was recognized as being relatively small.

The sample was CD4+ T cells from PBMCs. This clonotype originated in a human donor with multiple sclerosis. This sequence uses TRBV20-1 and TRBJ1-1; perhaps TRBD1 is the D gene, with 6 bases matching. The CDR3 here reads CSARDRTEAFF. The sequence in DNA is TGCAGTGCTAGGGACAGAACTGAAGCTTTCTTT.